This T cell receptor beta chain was sequenced for a study of a mutant IDH1 vaccine in newly diagnosed glioma. About the study: Visit V13 took place at week 47, and visit V12 happened at week 35.

Generated by immunoSEQ multiplex PCR, the TCRdb table keeps only in-frame clones and is missing some. The sample records 35,000 to 40,000 clones, 75% being singletons. V lost 4 bases and J lost 6, with 10 bases in between. This CDR3 has 11 residues. Germline-derived CDR1 and CDR2 are SQVTM and ANQGSEA. This sample's time point: week 47, end of study. Mutant IDH1 20-mer peptide, at 300 ug, made up each vaccine dose, with topical imiquimod. Regarding this clone: Its matching antigen is unknown.

The specimen comprised PBMCs, sampled from a glioma patient whose treatment included an IDH1 peptide vaccine. This clonotype originated in a man aged 35 to 55 with glioma. The genes are TRBV29-1 and TRBJ2-7, with a tentative D call TRBD1 (5 bases). CDR3 bases: TGCAGCGTTGTTTCAGGGTCCGAGCAGTACTTC. Protein product: CSVVSGSEQYF.